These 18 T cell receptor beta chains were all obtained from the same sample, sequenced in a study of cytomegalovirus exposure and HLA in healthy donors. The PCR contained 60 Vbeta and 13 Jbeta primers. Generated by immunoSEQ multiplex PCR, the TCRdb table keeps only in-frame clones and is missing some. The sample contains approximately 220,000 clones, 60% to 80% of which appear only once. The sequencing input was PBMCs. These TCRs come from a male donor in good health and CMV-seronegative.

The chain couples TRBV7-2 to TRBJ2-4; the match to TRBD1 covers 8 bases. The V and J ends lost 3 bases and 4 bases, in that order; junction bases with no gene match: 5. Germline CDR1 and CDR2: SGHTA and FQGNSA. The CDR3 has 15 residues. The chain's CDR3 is CASSFLQGAKNIQYF. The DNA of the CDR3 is TGTGCCAGCAGCTTCCTCCAGGGGGCTAAAAACATTCAGTACTTC.

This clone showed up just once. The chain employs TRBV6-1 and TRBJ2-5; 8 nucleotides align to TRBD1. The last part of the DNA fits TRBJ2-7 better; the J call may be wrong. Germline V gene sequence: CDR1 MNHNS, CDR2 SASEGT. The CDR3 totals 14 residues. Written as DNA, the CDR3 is TGTGCCAGCAGTGAAACACAGGGGGATTACGAGCAGTACTTC. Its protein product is CASSETQGDYEQYF.

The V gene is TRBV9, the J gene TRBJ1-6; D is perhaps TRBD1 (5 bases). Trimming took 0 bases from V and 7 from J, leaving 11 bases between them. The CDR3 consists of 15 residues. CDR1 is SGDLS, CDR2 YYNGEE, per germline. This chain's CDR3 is CASSVESGGNSPLHF. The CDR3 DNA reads TGTGCCAGCAGCGTAGAATCGGGGGGGAATTCACCCCTCCACTTT.

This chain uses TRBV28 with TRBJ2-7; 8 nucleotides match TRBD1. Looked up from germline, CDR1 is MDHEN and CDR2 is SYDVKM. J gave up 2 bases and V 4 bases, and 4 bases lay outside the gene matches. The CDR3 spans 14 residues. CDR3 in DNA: TGTGCCAGCAGTTCGGACAGGGCTCCCTACGAGCAGTACTTC. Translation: CASSSDRAPYEQYF.

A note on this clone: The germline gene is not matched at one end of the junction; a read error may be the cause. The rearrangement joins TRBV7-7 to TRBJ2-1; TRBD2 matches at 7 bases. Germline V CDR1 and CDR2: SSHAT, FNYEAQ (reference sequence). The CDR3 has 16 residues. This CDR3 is CASSLAETGTNNEQFF. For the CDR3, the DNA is TGTGCTAGCAGCTTAGCGGAGACCGGGACTAACAATGAGCAGTTCTTC. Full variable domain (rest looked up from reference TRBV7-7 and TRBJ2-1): GAGVSQSPRYKVTKRGQDVTLRCDPISSHATLYWYQQALGQGPEFLTYFNYEAQPDKSGLPSDRFSAERPEGSISTLTIQRTEQRDSAMYRCASSLAETGTNNEQFFGPGTRLTVL.

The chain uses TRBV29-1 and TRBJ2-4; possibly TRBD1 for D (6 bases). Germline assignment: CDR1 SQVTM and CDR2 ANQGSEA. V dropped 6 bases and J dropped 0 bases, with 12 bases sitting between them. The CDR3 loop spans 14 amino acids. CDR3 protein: CSVRTELAKNIQYF. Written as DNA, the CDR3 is TGCAGCGTGAGGACAGAACTAGCCAAAAACATTCAGTACTTC.

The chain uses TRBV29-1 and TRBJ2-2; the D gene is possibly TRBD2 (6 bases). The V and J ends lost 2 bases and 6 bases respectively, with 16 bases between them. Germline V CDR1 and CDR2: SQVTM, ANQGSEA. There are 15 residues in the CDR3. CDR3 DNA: TGCAGCGTTGAAAGCGGGCGGAGATCTCCCGGGGAGCTGTTTTTT. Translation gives CSVESGRRSPGELFF.

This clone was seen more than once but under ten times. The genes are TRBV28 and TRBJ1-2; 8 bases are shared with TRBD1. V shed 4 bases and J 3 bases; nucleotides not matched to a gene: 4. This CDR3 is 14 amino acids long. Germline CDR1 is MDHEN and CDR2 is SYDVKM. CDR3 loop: CASSSGGSDYGYTF. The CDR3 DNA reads TGTGCCAGCAGTTCAGGGGGCTCGGACTATGGCTACACCTTC.

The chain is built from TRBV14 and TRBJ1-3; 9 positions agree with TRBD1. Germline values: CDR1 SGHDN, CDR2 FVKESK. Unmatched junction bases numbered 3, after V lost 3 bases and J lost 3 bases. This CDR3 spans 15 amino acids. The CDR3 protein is CASSHRDRVGNTIYF. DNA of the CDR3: TGTGCCAGCAGCCACCGGGACAGGGTTGGAAACACCATATATTTT.

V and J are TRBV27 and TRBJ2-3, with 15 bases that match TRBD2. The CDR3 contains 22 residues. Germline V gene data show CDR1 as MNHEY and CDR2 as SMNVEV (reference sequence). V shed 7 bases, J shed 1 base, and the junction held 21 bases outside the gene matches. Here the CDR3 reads CASIQPPPPGLAGGGGTDTQYF. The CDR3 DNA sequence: TGTGCCAGCATCCAACCCCCACCCCCGGGACTAGCGGGAGGAGGGGGCACAGATACGCAGTATTTT.

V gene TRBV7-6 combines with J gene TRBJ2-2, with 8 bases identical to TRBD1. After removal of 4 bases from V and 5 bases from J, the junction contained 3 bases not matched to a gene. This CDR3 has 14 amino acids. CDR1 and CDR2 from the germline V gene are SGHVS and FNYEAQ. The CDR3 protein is CASSYRQGTGELFF. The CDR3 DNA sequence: TGTGCCAGCAGCTACCGACAGGGGACCGGGGAGCTGTTTTTT. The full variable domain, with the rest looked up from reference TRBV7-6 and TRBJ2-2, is GAGVSQSPRYKVTKRGQDVALRCDPISGHVSLYWYRQALGQGPEFLTYFNYEAQQDKSGLPNDRFSAERPEGSISTLTIQRTEQRDSAMYRCASSYRQGTGELFFGEGSRLTVL.

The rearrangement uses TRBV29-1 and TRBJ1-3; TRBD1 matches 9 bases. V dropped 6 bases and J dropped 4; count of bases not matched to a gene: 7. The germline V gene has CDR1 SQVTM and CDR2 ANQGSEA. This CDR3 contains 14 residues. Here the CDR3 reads CSVGHRGPGNTIYF. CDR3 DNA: TGCAGCGTCGGTCACAGGGGGCCGGGAAACACCATATATTTT.

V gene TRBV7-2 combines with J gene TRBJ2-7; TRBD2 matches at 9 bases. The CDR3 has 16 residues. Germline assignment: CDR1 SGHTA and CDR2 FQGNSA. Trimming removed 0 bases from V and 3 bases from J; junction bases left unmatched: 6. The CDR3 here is CASSLAGREGRYEQYF. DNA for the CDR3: TGTGCCAGCAGCTTAGCAGGGCGGGAGGGCCGCTACGAGCAGTACTTC.

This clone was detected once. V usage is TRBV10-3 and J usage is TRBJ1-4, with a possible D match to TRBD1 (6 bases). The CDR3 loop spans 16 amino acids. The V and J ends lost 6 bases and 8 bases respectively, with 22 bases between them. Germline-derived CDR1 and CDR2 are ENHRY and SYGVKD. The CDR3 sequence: CAISEPRGQGIEKLFF. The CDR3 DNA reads TGTGCCATCAGCGAACCGAGGGGCCAGGGGATCGAAAAACTGTTTTTT.

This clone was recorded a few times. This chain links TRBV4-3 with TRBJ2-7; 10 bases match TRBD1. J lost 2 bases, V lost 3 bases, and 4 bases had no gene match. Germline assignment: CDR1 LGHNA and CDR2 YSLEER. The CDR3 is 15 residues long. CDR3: CASSHRDRGPYEQYF. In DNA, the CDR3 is TGCGCCAGCAGCCACCGGGACAGGGGCCCCTACGAGCAGTACTTC.

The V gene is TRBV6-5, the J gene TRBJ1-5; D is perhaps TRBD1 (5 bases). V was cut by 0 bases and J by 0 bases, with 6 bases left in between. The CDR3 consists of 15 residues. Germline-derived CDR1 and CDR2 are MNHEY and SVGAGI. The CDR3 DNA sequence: TGTGCCAGCAGTTACTCAGGGGATAGCAATCAGCCCCAGCATTTT. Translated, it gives CASSYSGDSNQPQHF.

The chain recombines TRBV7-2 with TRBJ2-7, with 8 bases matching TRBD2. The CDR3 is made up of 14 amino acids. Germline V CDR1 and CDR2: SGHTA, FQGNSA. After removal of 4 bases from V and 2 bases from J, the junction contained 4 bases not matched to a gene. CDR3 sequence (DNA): TGTGCCAGCAGCTCAGTAGCGGGAACCTACGAGCAGTACTTC. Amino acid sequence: CASSSVAGTYEQYF.

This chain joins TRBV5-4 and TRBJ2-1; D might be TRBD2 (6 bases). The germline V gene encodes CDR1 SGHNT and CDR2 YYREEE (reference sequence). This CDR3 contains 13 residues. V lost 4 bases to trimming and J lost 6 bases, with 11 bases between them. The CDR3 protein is CASSHTGVNEQFF. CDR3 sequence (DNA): TGTGCCAGCAGCCATACGGGGGTCAATGAGCAGTTCTTC.